This is a list of T cell receptor beta chains from one sample in a study of cytomegalovirus exposure and HLA in healthy donors. Only in-frame clones appear in the TCRdb table, and some are missing; sequencing was by immunoSEQ multiplex PCR. The data show around 100,000 clones, almost 70% seen once. The sequencing input was PBMCs. These receptors were taken from a man aged 25-45 years in good health and CMV-seropositive. Each CDR3 is given with its conserved first and last residue. Fields, in order: J gene, V gene, clone size, D gene, CDR3 DNA, CDR3 protein. D genes are given only for firm matches. Rows give clone size only sometimes, using once, few, many, or a class for an expanded clone.

>TRBJ1-3|TRBV30|-|TRBD1
TGTGCCTGGACAGGGGGCTATCAGGGAAACACCATATATTTT
CAWTGGYQGNTIYF
>TRBJ1-2|TRBV19|-|TRBD1
TGTGCCAGTAGTACAAAGGACAGGGCTGGCTATGGCTACACCTTC
CASSTKDRAGYGYTF
>TRBJ1-1|TRBV18|-|-
TGTGCCAGCTCCCCCGACAGCCGGAACACTGAAGCTTTCTTT
CASSPDSRNTEAFF
>TRBJ1-2|TRBV27|-|-
TGTGCCAGCAGTCTCGGGACACGAAGTGGCTACACCTTC
CASSLGTRSGYTF
>TRBJ2-5|TRBV4-3|-|-
TGCGCCAGCAGCCAAGATGGGGCAGGGGAAGAGACCCAGTACTTC
CASSQDGAGEETQYF
>TRBJ1-2|TRBV5-6|-|TRBD1
TGTGCCAGCAGCTTTGGGACAGGGGACCATGGCTACACCTTC
CASSFGTGDHGYTF
>TRBJ2-3|TRBV13|-|TRBD2
TGTGCCAGCAGCGTTAGCGGGAGGGCCTTGACAGATACGCAGTATTTT
CASSVSGRALTDTQYF
>TRBJ1-1|TRBV7-2|few|-
TGTGCCAGCAGACGAACTCACGACACTGAAGCTTTCTTT
CASRRTHDTEAFF
>TRBJ2-1|TRBV5-6|few|TRBD2
TGTGCCAGCAGCCATCTAGCGGGGGGGTACAATGAGCAGTTCTTC
CASSHLAGGYNEQFF
>TRBJ1-6|TRBV6-1|-|-
TGTGCCACTACCATACAGATTTCACCCCTCCACTTT
CATTIQISPLHF
>TRBJ1-2|TRBV6-6|-|-
TGTGCCAGCAGTTACTTTCCGGAGAACTATGGCTACACCTTC
CASSYFPENYGYTF
>TRBJ2-5|TRBV5-1|-|-
TGCGCCAGCAGCTTGGGCAGTGTCTGGGAGACCCAGTACTTC
CASSLGSVWETQYF
>TRBJ1-2|TRBV5-4|few|-
TGTGCCAGCAGCTTGGACAGTAAGGGCTACACCTTC
CASSLDSKGYTF
>TRBJ2-2|TRBV11-2|-|TRBD2
TGTGCCAGCAGCTTAGGGGTAGCGGGGTCCGGGGAGCTGTTTTTT
CASSLGVAGSGELFF
>TRBJ1-2|TRBV7-2|few|TRBD1
TGTGCCAGCAGCTTAATTGCAGGGGGCCAAAGTAACTATGGCTACACCTTC
CASSLIAGGQSNYGYTF
>TRBJ1-5|TRBV6-1|-|TRBD1
TGTGCCAGGGTGGACAGGTTAGGAAATCAGCCCCAGCATTTT
CARVDRLGNQPQHF
>TRBJ2-3|TRBV6-1|-|-
TGTGCCAGCAGTGAATTGGACATCTGGAATTTT
CASSELDIWNF
>TRBJ2-3|TRBV5-1|-|TRBD1
TGCGCCAGCAGCCGGGACAGGGGAACAGATACGCAGTATTTT
CASSRDRGTDTQYF
>TRBJ2-1|TRBV29-1|-|TRBD1
TGCAGCGTAATCCCGACAGGGGAGGTTTCCTACAATGAGCAGTTCTTC
CSVIPTGEVSYNEQFF
>TRBJ2-1|TRBV6-1|-|TRBD2
TGTGCCAGCAGTGAACAGGTAGCGGGGACCCAATCCAATGAGCAGTTCTTC
CASSEQVAGTQSNEQFF
>TRBJ1-1|TRBV2|-|TRBD1
TGTGCCAGCTCGTACAGGGGGCGCAACACTGAAGCTTTCTTT
CASSYRGRNTEAFF
>TRBJ1-6|TRBV9|few|-
TGTGCCAGCAGCGTAGACTTTAATTCACCCCTCCACTTT
CASSVDFNSPLHF
>TRBJ2-1|TRBV27|-|-
TGTGCCAGCAGGACGGGGGTTTCCTACAATGAGCAGTTCTTC
CASRTGVSYNEQFF
>TRBJ2-1|TRBV7-9|few|-
TGTGCCAGCAGCCAAACGAGCGATGAGCAGTTCTTC
CASSQTSDEQFF
>TRBJ2-7|TRBV5-1|few|TRBD1
TGCGCCAGCAGCTTGGTAATAGGGGGCGGCTACGAGCAGTACTTC
CASSLVIGGGYEQYF
>TRBJ2-2|TRBV10-1|-|TRBD2
TGCGCCAGCAGTGAGAGATTAGCGGGGGGGCCAAACACCGGGGAGCTGTTTTTT
CASSERLAGGPNTGELFF
>TRBJ2-1|TRBV7-6|-|TRBD2
TGTGCCAGCAGCTTAGTAGCGGGGGGGCCGGGTGAGCAGTTCTTC
CASSLVAGGPGEQFF
>TRBJ1-1|TRBV5-1|few|-
TGCGCCAGCAGCTTGTGGGGAGACACTGAAGCTTTCTTT
CASSLWGDTEAFF
>TRBJ2-6|TRBV15|-|TRBD1
TGTGCCACCAGCAGGACAGGGACCTCTGGGGCCAACGTCCTGACTTTC
CATSRTGTSGANVLTF
>TRBJ2-5|TRBV4-1|few|-
TGCGCCAGCAGCCAACATCTCGGGGGAGGAGAGACCCAGTACTTC
CASSQHLGGGETQYF
>TRBJ2-1|TRBV19|once|-
TGTGCCAGTAGTATAGTCGGGGGATCCCCTAATGAGCAGTTCTTC
CASSIVGGSPNEQFF
>TRBJ2-1|TRBV5-1|-|TRBD2
TGCGCCAGCAGCTTGTCTAGCGGGAGGGACTCCTACAATGAGCAGTTCTTC
CASSLSSGRDSYNEQFF
>TRBJ1-2|TRBV11-3|-|-
TGTGCCAGCAGCTTAAGTGGGCACAGAGCCCCCTATGGCTACACCTTC
CASSLSGHRAPYGYTF
>TRBJ1-3|TRBV30|-|-
TGTGCCTGGAGTGTACGCCAAGTAAGCAGGAACACCATATATTTT
CAWSVRQVSRNTIYF
>TRBJ2-5|TRBV4-1|few|TRBD2
TGCGCCAGCAGCCAGGGACTAGCGGGATTGGAAGAGACCCAGTACTTC
CASSQGLAGLEETQYF
>TRBJ2-1|TRBV6-4|once|-
TGTGCCAGCAGTTGGACTGAGGAGGGGGAGCAGTTCTTC
CASSWTEEGEQFF
>TRBJ2-1|TRBV7-2|-|-
TGTGCCAGCAGCCACAGCACGGGACTGAATGAGCAGTTCTTC
CASSHSTGLNEQFF
>TRBJ2-6|TRBV7-7|once|TRBD1
TGTGCTAGCAGCTCGGGACAGTACAACGTCCTGACTTTC
CASSSGQYNVLTF
>TRBJ2-3|TRBV6-6|-|-
TGTGCCAGCAGTGCCCTGGGGGGACCCACAGATACGCAGTATTTT
CASSALGGPTDTQYF
>TRBJ1-2|TRBV18|once|-
TGTGCCAGCTCAACTAACAGGGATAACTATGGCTACACCTTC
CASSTNRDNYGYTF
>TRBJ1-6|TRBV9|-|TRBD1
TGTGCCAGCAGCGTAGACCCGACAGGGAATAATTCACCCCTCCACTTT
CASSVDPTGNNSPLHF
>TRBJ1-4|TRBV11-2|-|-
TGTGCCAGCAGCCCTCCAGCGGGGTTAAAACTGTTTTTT
CASSPPAGLKLFF
>TRBJ2-2|TRBV19|-|TRBD2
TGTGCCAGTAAGAGACTAGCGGTGAACACCGGGGAGCTGTTTTTT
CASKRLAVNTGELFF
>TRBJ1-3|TRBV5-8|-|TRBD1
TGTGCCAGCAGCCGGCGGGACAGGGGAGACACCATATATTTT
CASSRRDRGDTIYF
>TRBJ1-5|TRBV6-1|-|TRBD1
TGTGCCAGCAGTGGACAGGGGGGTCCCTCTCAGCCCCAGCATTTT
CASSGQGGPSQPQHF
>TRBJ1-1|TRBV25-1|-|TRBD1
TGTGCCAGCACTGCGACAGGGGGCAACACTGAAGCTTTCTTT
CASTATGGNTEAFF
>TRBJ2-3|TRBV4-1|-|TRBD2
TGCGCCAGCAGGATCGGTCGGGGGGGCGTAGATACGCAGTATTTT
CASRIGRGGVDTQYF
>TRBJ2-2|TRBV5-1|-|-
TGCGCCAGCAGCTCAGGGGACAGCGGGACCGGGGAGCTGTTTTTT
CASSSGDSGTGELFF
>TRBJ2-5|TRBV29-1|-|TRBD2
TGCAGCGTTGGGCGTCTAGCGGGGAGGGAGACCCAGTACTTC
CSVGRLAGRETQYF
>TRBJ2-5|TRBV5-1|-|TRBD1
TGCGCCAGCAGTCCTACGACAGGGGGCTACGGGGAGACCCAGTACTTC
CASSPTTGGYGETQYF
>TRBJ1-2|TRBV5-5|-|TRBD1
TGTGCCAGCAGACCTACAGGGGATCTAAGCTACACCTTC
CASRPTGDLSYTF
>TRBJ1-1|TRBV7-3|-|TRBD1
TGTGCCAGCAGTCGACAGGGATCGAACACTGAAGCTTTCTTT
CASSRQGSNTEAFF
>TRBJ1-3|TRBV5-6|-|-
TGTGCCAGCAGCTATGGGACGGGGGAAAACACCATATATTTT
CASSYGTGENTIYF
>TRBJ2-7|TRBV11-2|once|TRBD2
TGTGCCAGCAGCTTAGTTGTTGGGGGGGGGACCTACGAGCAGTACTTC
CASSLVVGGGTYEQYF
>TRBJ1-3|TRBV5-3|-|-
TGTGCCAGAAGCTTACACACGGGCTCTGGAAACACCATATATTTT
CARSLHTGSGNTIYF
>TRBJ1-1|TRBV6-5|few|-
TGTGCCAGCAGTTACACGGGTAGAGCTTTCTTT
CASSYTGRAFF